Presented here are 25 T cell receptor beta chains from one specimen sequenced in a study of blood T cell repertoires in COVID-19 (dated by TCRdb to 2020 to 2022). Receptor libraries were prepared by the immunoSEQ multiplex PCR assay. TCRdb carries this immuneACCESS record with in-frame sequences only. Its versions omit some clonotypes, under half of them owing to an unresolved V gene in the studies checked, with the rest unexplained. The sample table records over 40,000 clones; 86% of these occur just once. In total, the top ten clones hold 2.5% to 3.5% of the sample. The sample was peripheral blood. These receptors were taken from an elderly woman with acute or convalescent COVID-19.

The chain employs TRBV7-8 and TRBJ2-1; maybe TRBD1 (6 bases). Germline CDR1 and CDR2: SGHVS and FQNEAQ. CDR3 length: 15 amino acids. V lost 6 bases and J lost 2, with 14 bases in between. The CDR3 coding sequence is TGTGCCAGCAGACTCCGGGACATGACCTACAATGAGCAGTTCTTC. Its translation: CASRLRDMTYNEQFF.

The genes are TRBV4-1 and TRBJ1-2, with TRBD1 identical over 9 bases. V was pared by 3 bases and J by 5 bases, with 4 bases of the junction left unmatched. The CDR3 has 14 residues. The germline V gene has CDR1 MGHRA and CDR2 YSYEKL. The CDR3 bases are TGCGCCAGCAGCCAGGGACAGGGATCTTATGGCTACACCTTC. This gives the protein CASSQGQGSYGYTF.

This rearrangement joins TRBV5-1 to TRBJ2-2; D ambiguous. The V gene's germline CDR1 is SGHRS and CDR2 YFSETQ. CDR3 length equals 15 residues. Trimming removed 0 bases at V and 1 base at J, with 7 bases between. CDR3 residues: CASSLAAGNTGELFF. Written as DNA, the CDR3 is TGCGCCAGCAGCTTGGCCGCCGGGAACACCGGGGAGCTGTTTTTT.

This chain joins TRBV7-9 and TRBJ2-1; D possibly corresponds to TRBD1 (5 bases). The V gene's germline CDR1 is SEHNR and CDR2 FQNEAQ (reference sequence). V lost 7 bases, J lost 7 bases, and 17 bases lay in between. CDR3 length equals 14 residues. The CDR3 nucleotides are TGTGCCAGCAACGAAGGGGCGGTTGGGAATGAGCAGTTCTTC. Translated, it gives CASNEGAVGNEQFF.

The chain joins TRBV9 to TRBJ1-2; 7 bases match TRBD1. The length of the CDR3 is 13 residues. V was pared by 5 bases and J by 1 base, with 2 bases of the junction left unmatched. Germline values: CDR1 SGDLS, CDR2 YYNGEE. CDR3 residues: CASRRDSNYGYTF. The CDR3, as DNA: TGTGCCAGCAGGCGGGACAGTAACTATGGCTACACCTTC.

This chain uses TRBV3-1 (or the pseudogene TRBV3-2) with TRBJ1-5, with D unresolved. The CDR3 is made up of 13 amino acids. V lost 1 base and J 5 bases, leaving 6 bases between the germline ends. Germline V lookup: CDR1 LGHDT, CDR2 YNNKEL (reference sequence). The CDR3, as DNA: TGTGCCAGCAGCCAAGTACGCGATCAGCCCCAGCATTTT. Translated: CASSQVRDQPQHF.

V and J are TRBV3-1 (or the pseudogene TRBV3-2) and TRBJ1-1, with D possibly being TRBD1 (5 bases). The germline CDR1 and CDR2 sequences are LGHDT and YNNKEL (reference sequence). This CDR3 comprises 14 residues. The V end was cut by 6 bases, the J end by 4 bases, with 15 bases between. The CDR3 DNA reads as TGTGCCAGCAGTCCTTTGGGGCTGGGCACTGAAGCTTTCTTT. Residues: CASSPLGLGTEAFF.

The chain joins TRBV9 to TRBJ1-2; D unclear. Germline lookup yields CDR1 SGDLS and CDR2 YYNGEE. Trimming cost V 0 bases and J 9 bases, with 6 bases left between them. The CDR3 covers 11 residues. CDR3 coding DNA: TGTGCCAGCAGCGTAGGGAGGAGCTACACCTTC. It codes for CASSVGRSYTF.

The rearrangement joins TRBV6-1 to TRBJ1-1; D unclear. CDR1 is MNHNS, CDR2 SASEGT, per germline. The CDR3 contains 14 residues. Trimming pared 2 bases from V and 5 bases from J, leaving 12 bases between. The DNA of the CDR3 is TGTGCCAGCAGTGAACCCGTCGTCAGTACTGAAGCTTTCTTT. Encoded protein: CASSEPVVSTEAFF.

This clone showed up just a few times. The rearrangement links TRBV5-4 to TRBJ1-2; D gene ambiguous. From germline, CDR1 is SGHNT and CDR2 YYREEE (reference sequence). V lost 4 bases and J lost 8, with 18 bases in between. The CDR3 has 14 residues. CDR3 coding DNA: TGTGCCAGCAGCCCCCGGGATCCCTCTATAGGCTACACCTTC. Protein sequence: CASSPRDPSIGYTF.

The chain carries TRBV5-1 and TRBJ2-5, with TRBD2 identical over 7 bases. Germline CDR1 is SGHRS and CDR2 is YFSETQ. V shed 5 bases and J 4 bases; nucleotides not matched to a gene: 5. This CDR3 is 13 amino acids long. The CDR3 reads CASRPTSLETQYF. The CDR3 coding sequence is TGCGCCAGCAGACCGACTAGCTTAGAGACCCAGTACTTC.

V is TRBV7-2 and J is TRBJ1-4; 9 nucleotides align to TRBD1. The V segment lost 3 bases and the J segment 6 bases; nucleotides outside the gene matches: 5. Per the germline V gene, CDR1 is SGHTA and CDR2 is FQGNSA. The CDR3 has 15 residues. The CDR3 region has the DNA TGTGCCAGCAGCTTCGGACAGGGGAGAGATGAAAAACTGTTTTTT. Residues: CASSFGQGRDEKLFF.

This clone was observed a handful of times. This chain links TRBV5-6 with TRBJ2-6, with TRBD1 matching over 9 bases. The CDR3 extends over 19 amino acids. V was pared by 0 bases and J by 0 bases, with 7 bases of the junction left unmatched. Germline CDR1 reads SGHDT; CDR2 reads YYEEEE. The chain's CDR3 is CASSLGQGGFTSGANVLTF. The CDR3 DNA sequence: TGTGCCAGCAGCTTGGGACAGGGGGGTTTTACCTCTGGGGCCAACGTCCTGACTTTC.

A single count supports this clone. The chain links TRBV6-2 or TRBV6-3 to TRBJ1-5; D is unclear. Trimming shortened V by 5 bases and J by 1 base, and 15 bases separated the two germline ends. The germline V gene encodes CDR1 MNHEY and CDR2 SVGEGT. This CDR3 is built from 16 residues. This CDR3 is CASSAVAGRSNQPQHF. CDR3 sequence (DNA): TGTGCCAGCAGTGCTGTGGCGGGAAGAAGCAATCAGCCCCAGCATTTT.

The rearrangement joins TRBV6-5 to TRBJ1-1; weak D call: TRBD1 (5 bases). V lost 5 bases and J 0 bases, leaving 10 bases between the germline ends. The CDR3 is 14 amino acids. From germline, CDR1 is MNHEY and CDR2 SVGAGI. The CDR3 loop is CASSPGGMNTEAFF. As DNA, the CDR3 is TGTGCCAGCAGTCCGGGGGGTATGAACACTGAAGCTTTCTTT.

The genes are TRBV9 and TRBJ2-3; 9 bases match TRBD2. V lost 1 base to trimming and J lost 2 bases; unmatched junction nucleotides: 5. Germline-derived CDR1 and CDR2 are SGDLS and YYNGEE. The CDR3 loop spans 16 amino acids. In nucleotides, the CDR3 is TGTGCCAGCAGCGTACAGTGGGGACTAGCCACAGATACGCAGTATTTT. Translating gives CASSVQWGLATDTQYF.

A single count supports this clone. The CDR3 loop is CASSHRDRPSDGYTF. DNA of the CDR3: TGTGCCAGCAGCCATAGGGACAGACCTAGCGATGGCTACACCTTC. The V and J genes are TRBV5-4 and TRBJ1-2; 7 bases match TRBD1. Germline loops: CDR1 SGHNT, CDR2 YYREEE (reference sequence). The CDR3 runs 15 residues. V trimming: 4 bases; J trimming: 6 bases; junction bases outside the gene matches: 12.

The chain uses TRBV2 and TRBJ1-5, with D maybe TRBD1 (5 bases). The CDR3 is 14 residues long. Germline values: CDR1 SNHLY, CDR2 FYNNEI. The ends were cut back, 3 bases at V and 2 bases at J, with 8 bases in the middle. In DNA, the CDR3 is TGTGCCAGCAGTGAGTTAGGGGGCAATCAGCCCCAGCATTTT. This sequence encodes CASSELGGNQPQHF.

This chain joins TRBV10-3 and TRBJ2-1, with 9 bases lining up with TRBD2. The CDR3 covers 15 residues. CDR1 is ENHRY and CDR2 is SYGVKD in the germline V gene. Losses at the gene ends were 7 bases for V and 7 bases for J; bases not matched to a gene: 11. The CDR3 DNA is TGTGCCATCATGGGTCGCGGGGGGGCATTTAATGAGCAGTTCTTC. This sequence encodes CAIMGRGGAFNEQFF.

J is TRBJ2-3 and V is TRBV2; 8 bases map to TRBD1. Germline CDR1 is SNHLY and CDR2 is FYNNEI. The CDR3 runs 12 residues. The V gene end was trimmed by 9 bases and the J gene end by 6 bases; junction bases not matched to a gene: 5. The CDR3 coding sequence is TGTGCCAGTGACAGGGGCCGGGATACGCAGTATTTT. Amino acids: CASDRGRDTQYF.

The chain couples TRBV18 to TRBJ2-2, with D perhaps TRBD2 (6 bases). V lost 3 bases and J lost 4, with 15 bases in between. This CDR3 is 16 amino acids long. Germline CDR1 reads KGHSH; CDR2 reads LQKENI. The CDR3 loop is CASSPPGTLGTGELFF. The CDR3 bases are TGTGCCAGCTCACCGCCCGGGACTCTTGGCACCGGGGAGCTGTTTTTT.

The CDR3 sequence: CASSITGMNTEAFF. CDR3 nucleotide sequence: TGTGCCAGTAGTATTACGGGGATGAACACTGAAGCTTTCTTT. V gene TRBV19 combines with J gene TRBJ1-1; D is unresolved. V lost 3 bases to trimming and J lost 0 bases, with 8 bases between them. Germline V gives CDR1 LNHDA, CDR2 SQIVND (reference sequence). The CDR3 is 14 amino acids.

V gene TRBV6-6 combines with J gene TRBJ1-5, with TRBD1 matching over 7 bases. Unmatched junction bases numbered 9, after V lost 6 bases and J lost 7 bases. The CDR3 consists of 14 residues. Germline assignment: CDR1 MNHNY and CDR2 SVGAGI (reference sequence). This CDR3 is CASRPGTEKQPQHF. Here the CDR3 DNA reads TGTGCCAGCAGACCCGGGACAGAAAAACAGCCCCAGCATTTT.

The gene calls are TRBV9 and TRBJ1-2; D possibly corresponds to TRBD1 (5 bases). The V end was cut by 6 bases, the J end by 1 base, with 10 bases between. Germline assignment: CDR1 SGDLS and CDR2 YYNGEE. The CDR3 length is 13 residues. In DNA form, the CDR3 reads TGTGCCAGCACGGGGGATAATAACTATGGCTACACCTTC. Translating it yields CASTGDNNYGYTF.

This sequence joins TRBV12-5 and TRBJ2-1, with D possibly TRBD2 on 6 matching bases. CDR3 length: 16 residues. Germline values: CDR1 LGHNT, CDR2 FRNRAP. Trimming stripped 0 bases from V and 9 bases from J, with 18 bases between. In nucleotides, the CDR3 is TGTGCTAGTGGTTTGGTAGTAGGAGGGGCCGGGGGTGAGCAGTTCTTC. This translates into CASGLVVGGAGGEQFF.